This section outlines one TCR beta chain sequence together with its context. The antigen is unknown. Via MiXCR, TCRdb re-called the 5' RACE reads, giving one row per CDR3 protein. This sample yields some 300,000 distinct CDR3 sequences, of which around 10% are seen a single time; approximately 3.3% belongs to the top ten. These data come from a study of T cells after yellow fever vaccination. Study summary: When fractions had low cell numbers, they were prepared with SMART-Seq v4 Ultra Low Input. General study points: Although most clonotypes did not, a small share appeared in both CD4 and CD8 compartments. Abundant clonotypes from the bulk population could contaminate FACS-sorted repertoires.

V lost 7 bases and J 8 bases, leaving 23 bases between the germline ends. The CDR3 is 15 residues long. Germline values: CDR1 MNHEY, CDR2 SMNVEV (reference sequence). The rearrangement joins TRBV27 to TRBJ1-2; possible D gene TRBD1, 6 bases. This clonotype originated in a young man who received the YFV17D yellow fever vaccine. The sample in question was CD4+ T cells sorted from PBMCs, obtained 5 days after the yellow fever booster vaccination. The CDR3 DNA is TGTGCCAGCACCGGCATCTATGGACAGTTGGTAGGCTACACCTTC. Its translation is CASTGIYGQLVGYTF.